This passage covers 29 T cell receptor beta chains from one sample sequenced in a study of cytomegalovirus exposure and HLA in healthy donors listed by TCRdb under 2017. Libraries were made using the immunoSEQ multiplex PCR assay. For the multiplex PCR, a mixture combining 60 forward primers for TCR Vbeta segments and 13 reverse primers for TCR Jbeta segments was used. In its TCRdb copy, this immuneACCESS table keeps in-frame sequences only and misses some clones. Where compared with another copy, unresolved V genes explain less than half of these, and the others have no known cause. The sample profile shows just over 150,000 clones; approximately 80% of them were found once. Together, the top ten hold around 6.6% of the sample. The sequencing input was PBMCs. These receptors were collected from a woman between 45 and 65 years old in good health and CMV-seropositive.

CDR3 residues: CASRAAGGDTQYF. CDR3 nucleotides: TGTGCCAGCAGGGCGGCGGGGGGAGATACGCAGTATTTT. The rearrangement joins TRBV6-1 to TRBJ2-3; TRBD2 agrees at 8 bases. V lost 6 bases and J lost 5; bases outside the gene matches: 4. There are 13 residues in the CDR3. Looked up from germline, CDR1 is MNHNS and CDR2 is SASEGT.

The chain joins TRBV14 to TRBJ2-1; 10 bases map to TRBD2. The CDR3 extends over 17 amino acids. The V and J ends lost 2 bases and 4 bases, in that order; junction bases with no gene match: 8. Germline loops: CDR1 SGHDN, CDR2 FVKESK. The chain's CDR3 is CASSQINSGGLYNEQFF. CDR3 in DNA: TGTGCCAGCAGCCAAATTAATAGCGGGGGGCTTTACAATGAGCAGTTCTTC.

The CDR3 DNA sequence: TGTGCCAGCAGCTTTTCGGACGAGCAGTACTTC. Protein sequence: CASSFSDEQYF. The chain uses TRBV11-2 and TRBJ2-7, with D unclear. CDR1 and CDR2 from the germline V gene are SGHAT and FQNNGV. Trimming removed 3 bases at V and 5 bases at J, with 5 bases between. The CDR3 extends over 11 amino acids.

This chain uses TRBV5-1 with TRBJ2-7; a possible D gene is TRBD1 (5 bases). CDR3 length equals 13 residues. V was pared by 1 base and J by 5 bases, with 10 bases between. Germline CDR1 is SGHRS and CDR2 is YFSETQ. CDR3 nucleotide sequence: TGCGCCAGCAGCTTGTCGTGGGGCAACGAGCAGTACTTC. Translation: CASSLSWGNEQYF.

Points on this clone: A read error may account for a junction end that differs from germline. The chain uses TRBV29-1 and TRBJ2-3, with D hard to call. Germline V lookup: CDR1 SQVTM, CDR2 ANQGSEA. The CDR3 spans 8 residues. This CDR3 reads CSVEGGHF. CDR3 DNA sequence: TGCAGCGTTGAGGGTGGGCATTTT.

The chain combines TRBV30 with TRBJ1-1; no clear D gene. CDR3 length: 14 residues. Germline V gene sequence: CDR1 GTSNPN, CDR2 SVGIG (reference sequence). V lost 2 bases and J 5 bases, leaving 15 bases between the germline ends. CDR3 in DNA: TGTGCCTGGAGTCCCCTGGGAGTTGGGACTGAAGCTTTCTTT. It codes for CAWSPLGVGTEAFF.

The count of this clone is one. The sample has other DNA sequences that encode this CDR3 too. The chain combines TRBV18 with TRBJ2-1; no clear D gene. The length of the CDR3 is 12 residues. Germline loops: CDR1 KGHSH, CDR2 LQKENI. The ends were cut back, 3 bases at V and 5 bases at J, with 5 bases in the middle. The CDR3 is CASSPTDNEQFF. CDR3 sequence (DNA): TGTGCCAGCTCACCCACGGACAATGAGCAGTTCTTC.

This clone was detected a few times. CDR3 amino acids: CASNGVGTDTQYF. As DNA, the CDR3 is TGTGCCAGCAACGGGGTTGGGACAGATACGCAGTATTTT. V and J are TRBV2 and TRBJ2-3, with TRBD2 as a possible D gene (5 bases). The V end lost 7 bases, the J end lost 3 bases, and 11 bases lay between the germline ends. The CDR3 sequence is 13 residues long. The germline CDR1 and CDR2 sequences are SNHLY and FYNNEI. Variable domain in full (rest from reference TRBV2 and TRBJ2-3): EPEVTQTPSHQVTQMGQEVILRCVPISNHLYFYWYRQILGQKVEFLVSFYNNEISEKSEIFDDQFSVERPDGSNFTLKIRSTKLEDSAMYFCASNGVGTDTQYFGPGTRLTVL.

The V call is TRBV30, the J call TRBJ2-3; 10 bases map to TRBD1. The trim removed 5 bases at V and 0 bases at J, leaving 2 bases unmatched. Germline CDR1 and CDR2: GTSNPN and SVGIG (reference sequence). The CDR3 runs 14 residues. The CDR3 loop is CAWGTGASTDTQYF. In nucleotides, the CDR3 is TGTGCCTGGGGGACAGGGGCGAGCACAGATACGCAGTATTTT.

The CDR3 sequence: CASSLDGDGEKLFF. The CDR3 DNA follows: TGCGCCAGCAGCCTCGACGGGGATGGTGAAAAACTGTTTTTT. The chain combines TRBV5-1 with TRBJ1-4; D unresolved. The CDR3 sequence is 14 residues long. Germline CDR1 is SGHRS and CDR2 is YFSETQ. Trimming removed 4 bases from V and 7 bases from J, with 14 bases in between.

This clone appeared once. This chain links TRBV6-6 with TRBJ2-1; TRBD1 aligns across 8 bases. CDR1 is MNHNY, CDR2 SVGAGI, per germline (reference sequence). The CDR3 has 14 residues. Trimming at V came to 5 bases and at J to 7 bases, leaving 7 bases not matched to a gene. The CDR3 bases are TGTGCCAGCAGTACCGGACAGGGTCGGAATGAGCAGTTCTTC. Its protein is CASSTGQGRNEQFF.

This chain links TRBV19 with TRBJ1-1, with D tentatively TRBD1 (6 bases). Germline CDR1 and CDR2: LNHDA and SQIVND (reference sequence). The CDR3 runs 14 residues. Trimming cost V 6 bases and J 6 bases, with 17 bases left between them. The CDR3 nucleotides are TGTGCCAGTAGCATTCAGGGGTTTCGAGCTGAAGCTTTCTTT. This encodes CASSIQGFRAEAFF.

This chain joins TRBV7-2 and TRBJ1-1; D unresolved. V lost 8 bases and J 4 bases, leaving 20 bases between the germline ends. Germline V gene data show CDR1 as SGHTA and CDR2 as FQGNSA. The CDR3 is 15 residues long. CDR3 residues: CASSSSTRTGTEAFF. The CDR3 DNA is TGTGCCAGCTCGTCTTCGACGCGAACGGGCACTGAAGCTTTCTTT.

The chain links TRBV4-3 to TRBJ2-6; tentative D call: TRBD1 (5 bases). This CDR3 contains 15 residues. Trimming pared 6 bases from V and 2 bases from J, leaving 11 bases between. Germline V gives CDR1 LGHNA, CDR2 YSLEER. DNA of the CDR3: TGCGCCAGCAGACATACAGGCGCTGGGGCCAACGTCCTGACTTTC. Translated, it gives CASRHTGAGANVLTF.

The chain combines TRBV6-6 with TRBJ1-1; D possibly corresponds to TRBD1 (6 bases). The CDR3 length is 14 residues. The germline V gene has CDR1 MNHNY and CDR2 SVGAGI (reference sequence). Trimming removed 2 bases from V and 6 bases from J, with 13 bases in between. CDR3 sequence reads: CASSYGRGTAEAFF. CDR3 coding DNA: TGTGCCAGCAGTTACGGCAGGGGAACGGCTGAAGCTTTCTTT.

The chain carries TRBV4-2 and TRBJ1-1; 7 bases align to TRBD1. This CDR3 has 13 residues. Germline assignment: CDR1 LGHNA and CDR2 YNFKEQ. The ends lost 4 bases at V and 8 bases at J; junction bases unmatched: 7. CDR3 nucleotide sequence: TGTGCCAGCAGCCTCGGGACAGTTCGAGAAGCTTTCTTT. Amino acid sequence: CASSLGTVREAFF.

This clone was observed a few times. This rearrangement joins TRBV7-2 to TRBJ1-2; a weak D match, TRBD1 (6 bases). Germline loops: CDR1 SGHTA, CDR2 FQGNSA. V gave up 6 bases and J gave up 13 bases, with 21 bases separating them. The CDR3 is 13 residues long. The CDR3, as DNA: TGTGCCAGCAGTGACGACAGGTCCCTTTCTCCCACCTTC. The encoded protein is CASSDDRSLSPTF. Combining the CDR3 with reference TRBV7-2 and TRBJ1-2 gives the whole variable domain GAGVSQSPSNKVTEKGKDVELRCDPISGHTALYWYRQSLGQGLEFLIYFQGNSAPDKSGLPSDRFSAERTGGSVSTLTIQRTQQEDSAVYLCASSDDRSLSPTFGSGTRLTVV.

This clone showed up just a few times. J is TRBJ2-1 and V is TRBV6-6; D not certain. CDR1 MNHNY and CDR2 SVGAGI come from the germline V gene (reference sequence). Trimming left V 7 bases short and J 4 bases short, with 14 bases between. The CDR3 runs to 14 residues. CDR3 residues: CASTLEPRYNEQFF. The CDR3 coding sequence is TGTGCCAGCACTTTGGAGCCTCGGTACAATGAGCAGTTCTTC.

The chain has TRBV9 and TRBJ1-6; maybe TRBD1 (5 bases). The germline CDR1 and CDR2 sequences are SGDLS and YYNGEE. V was cut by 4 bases and J by 2 bases, with 10 bases left in between. This CDR3 region has 15 residues. CDR3 in DNA: TGTGCCAGCAGCCAGACAGACCCCTATAATTCACCCCTCCACTTT. Translating it yields CASSQTDPYNSPLHF. Full variable domain (remainder filled in from reference TRBV9 and TRBJ1-6): DSGVTQTPKHLITATGQRVTLRCSPRSGDLSVYWYQQSLDQGLQFLIQYYNGEERAKGNILERFSAQQFPDLHSELNLSSLELGDSALYFCASSQTDPYNSPLHFGNGTRLTVT.

This rearrangement joins TRBV19 to TRBJ2-1; D perhaps matches TRBD2 (6 bases). The CDR3 runs 15 residues. The V gene lost 3 bases and the J gene lost 6 bases, with 15 bases spanning the gap. Per germline, CDR1 LNHDA and CDR2 SQIVND (reference sequence). CDR3 nucleotides: TGTGCCAGTAGTATTGGTAGGTGGGGAGGCAATGAGCAGTTCTTC. This sequence encodes CASSIGRWGGNEQFF.

This chain uses TRBV30 with TRBJ2-2, with D possibly TRBD1 on 6 matching bases. From germline, CDR1 is GTSNPN and CDR2 SVGIG (reference sequence). Trimming removed 1 base at V and 1 base at J, with 16 bases between. The CDR3 loop spans 17 amino acids. CDR3: CAWSDRPGAQNTGELFF. The CDR3 nucleotides are TGTGCCTGGAGTGATCGGCCAGGGGCTCAGAACACCGGGGAGCTGTTTTTT.

The chain uses TRBV10-3 and TRBJ1-4; D gene uncertain. Germline V CDR1 and CDR2: ENHRY, SYGVKD. Trimming took off 10 bases at V and 13 bases at J, with 16 bases between the two ends. The CDR3 is made up of 11 amino acids. The CDR3: CATSEGRVLFF. CDR3 DNA: TGTGCCACCTCGGAGGGTAGGGTACTGTTTTTT.

The chain combines TRBV6-5 with TRBJ2-5; D perhaps matches TRBD2 (6 bases). The end of the DNA is better explained by TRBJ2-7, so the J call may be wrong. The CDR3 covers 15 residues. Germline V lookup: CDR1 MNHEY, CDR2 SVGAGI. This CDR3 is CASSWRDGSSYEQYF. The CDR3 DNA reads TGTGCCAGCAGTTGGAGGGACGGAAGCTCCTACGAGCAGTACTTC.

As for this clone: This sample includes further DNA sequences coding for the same CDR3. The rearrangement joins TRBV27 to TRBJ2-2; the D is unclear. Germline V gives CDR1 MNHEY, CDR2 SMNVEV (reference sequence). V lost 3 bases, J lost 1 base, and 6 bases lay in between. This CDR3 comprises 14 residues. The DNA for the CDR3 is TGTGCCAGCAGTTTCGCCAGGAACACCGGGGAGCTGTTTTTT. As protein: CASSFARNTGELFF.

The chain recombines TRBV6-1 with TRBJ2-1; perhaps TRBD2 as D (5 bases). In germline, CDR1 is MNHNS, CDR2 SASEGT. V lost 8 bases, J lost 9 bases, and 17 bases lay in between. The CDR3 consists of 13 residues. The CDR3 DNA is TGTGCCAGCCCAGGAAGAGGGCAAAGTGAGCAGTTCTTC. Translating it yields CASPGRGQSEQFF.

The gene calls are TRBV7-8 and TRBJ2-2; 7 bases line up with TRBD2. CDR1 is SGHVS and CDR2 is FQNEAQ in the germline V gene. This CDR3 has 14 amino acids. The J segment lost 6 bases and the V segment lost 5 bases, leaving 6 bases of the junction unmatched. CDR3 coding DNA: TGTGCCAGCAGCCGTCGCCGGGGGGCCGGGGAGCTGTTTTTT. This sequence encodes CASSRRRGAGELFF.

The CDR3 DNA sequence: TGTGCCAGCACTCTAGGTAGCGGGGGGCGTTGGGACGAGCAGTACTTC. This translates into CASTLGSGGRWDEQYF. The chain joins TRBV2 to TRBJ2-7; TRBD2 matches at 10 bases. V shed 7 bases, J shed 5 bases, and the junction held 14 bases outside the gene matches. The CDR3 is 16 residues long. Germline lookup yields CDR1 SNHLY and CDR2 FYNNEI.

The chain carries TRBV7-3 and TRBJ2-7, with 8 bases lining up with TRBD1. The V segment lost 6 bases and the J segment 2 bases; nucleotides outside the gene matches: 9. Germline CDR1 and CDR2: SGHTA and FQGTGA. This CDR3 region has 15 residues. CDR3 nucleotide sequence: TGTGCCAGCAGTTTATACAGGGGGTACCCCTACGAGCAGTACTTC. Translated: CASSLYRGYPYEQYF.

The rearrangement joins TRBV11-2 to TRBJ2-7; 7 bases line up with TRBD1. The CDR3 covers 14 residues. Trimming cost V 5 bases and J 3 bases; bases outside gene matches: 7. Germline CDR1 SGHAT, CDR2 FQNNGV. Written as DNA, the CDR3 is TGTGCCAGCAGCCCCGGGACAGAACTCTACGAGCAGTACTTC. This encodes CASSPGTELYEQYF. Drawing the rest from reference TRBV11-2 and TRBJ2-7, the complete variable domain is EAGVAQSPRYKIIEKRQSVAFWCNPISGHATLYWYQQILGQGPKLLIQFQNNGVVDDSQLPKDRFSAERLKGVDSTLKIQPAKLEDSAVYLCASSPGTELYEQYFGPGTRLTVT.